The 3 T cell receptor beta chains given below trace back to one sample, sequenced in a study of technical replicates of blood from several donors. The repertoire was sequenced with immunoSEQ multiplex PCR; TCRdb's copy has only in-frame clones and lacks some. Of about 83,000 clones listed, roughly nine tenths are singletons. Sequenced: T cells isolated from PBMCs. Receptor source: a human donor in good health.

This clone was counted a few times. The chain employs TRBV4-1 and TRBJ2-5; 15 bases fit TRBD2. Losses at the gene ends were 3 bases for V and 2 bases for J; bases not matched to a gene: 10. Germline CDR1 reads MGHRA; CDR2 reads YSYEKL. The CDR3 spans 19 residues. The CDR3 here is CASSHPGLAGGPGQETQYF. DNA of the CDR3: TGCGCCAGCAGCCATCCCGGACTAGCGGGAGGGCCGGGACAAGAGACCCAGTACTTC.

This clone has just one count. This chain links TRBV6-1 with TRBJ2-7; tentatively, D is TRBD1 (5 bases). The CDR3 has 15 amino acids. V lost 2 bases, J lost 2 bases, and 13 bases lay in between. Germline V CDR1 and CDR2: MNHNS, SASEGT. For the CDR3, the DNA is TGTGCCAGCAGTGAACGGCCAGGGTGGGCCTACGAGCAGTACTTC. Protein sequence: CASSERPGWAYEQYF.

V usage is TRBV20-1 and J usage is TRBJ2-1; tentatively, D is TRBD2 (6 bases). Germline CDR1 DFQATT, CDR2 SNEGSKA (reference sequence). V was trimmed by 6 bases and J by 5 bases, leaving 8 bases between them. This CDR3 region has 11 residues. The CDR3 loop reads CSAKRDNEQFF. For the CDR3, the DNA is TGCAGTGCCAAGCGGGACAATGAGCAGTTCTTC.